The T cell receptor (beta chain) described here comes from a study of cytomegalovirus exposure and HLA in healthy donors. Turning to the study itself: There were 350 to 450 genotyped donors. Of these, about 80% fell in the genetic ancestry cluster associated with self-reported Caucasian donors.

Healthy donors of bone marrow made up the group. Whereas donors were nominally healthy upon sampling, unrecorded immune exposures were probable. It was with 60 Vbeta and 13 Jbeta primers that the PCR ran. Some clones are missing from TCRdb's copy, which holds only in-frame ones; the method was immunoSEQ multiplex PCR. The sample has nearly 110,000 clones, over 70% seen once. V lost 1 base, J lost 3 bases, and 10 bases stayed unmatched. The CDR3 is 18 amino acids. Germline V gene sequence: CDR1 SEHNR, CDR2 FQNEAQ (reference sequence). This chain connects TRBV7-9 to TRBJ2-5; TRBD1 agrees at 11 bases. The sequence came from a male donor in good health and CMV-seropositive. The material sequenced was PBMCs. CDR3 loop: CASSLEGTGGISEETQYF. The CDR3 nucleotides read TGTGCCAGCAGCTTAGAGGGGACAGGGGGAATATCCGAAGAGACCCAGTACTTC.